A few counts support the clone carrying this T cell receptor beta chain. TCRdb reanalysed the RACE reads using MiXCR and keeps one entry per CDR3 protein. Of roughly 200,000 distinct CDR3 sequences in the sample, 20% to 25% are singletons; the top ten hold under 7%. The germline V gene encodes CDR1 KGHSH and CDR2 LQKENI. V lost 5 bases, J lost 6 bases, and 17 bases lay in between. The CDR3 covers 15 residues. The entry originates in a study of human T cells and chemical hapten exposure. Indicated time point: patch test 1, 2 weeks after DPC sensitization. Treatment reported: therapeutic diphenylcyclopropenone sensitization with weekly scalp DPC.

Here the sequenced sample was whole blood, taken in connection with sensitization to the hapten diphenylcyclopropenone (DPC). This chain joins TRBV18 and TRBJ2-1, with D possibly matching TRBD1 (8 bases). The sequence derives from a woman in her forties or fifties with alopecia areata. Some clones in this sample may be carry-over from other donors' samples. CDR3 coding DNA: TGTGCCAGCTCAGCCATGAGCGGGACAGGCAATGAGCAGTTCTTC. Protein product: CASSAMSGTGNEQFF. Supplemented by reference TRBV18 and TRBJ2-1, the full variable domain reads NAGVMQNPRHLVRRRGQEARLRCSPMKGHSHVYWYRQLPEEGLKFMVYLQKENIIDESGMPKERFSAEFPKEGPSILRIQQVVRGDSAAYFCASSAMSGTGNEQFFGPGTRLTVL.